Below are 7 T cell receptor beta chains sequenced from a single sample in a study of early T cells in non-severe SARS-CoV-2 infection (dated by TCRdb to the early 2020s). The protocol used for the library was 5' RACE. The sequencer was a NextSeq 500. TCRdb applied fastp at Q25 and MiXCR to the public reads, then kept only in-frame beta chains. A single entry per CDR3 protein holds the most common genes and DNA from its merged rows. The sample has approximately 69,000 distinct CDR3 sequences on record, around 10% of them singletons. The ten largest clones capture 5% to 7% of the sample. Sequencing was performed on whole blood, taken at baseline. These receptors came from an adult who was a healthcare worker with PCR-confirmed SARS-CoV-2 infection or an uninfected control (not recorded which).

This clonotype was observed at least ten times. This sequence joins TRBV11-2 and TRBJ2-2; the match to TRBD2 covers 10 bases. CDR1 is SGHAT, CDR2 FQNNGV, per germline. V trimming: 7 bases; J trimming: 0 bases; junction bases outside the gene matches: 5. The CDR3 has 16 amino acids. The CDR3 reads CASNLLAGTNTGELFF. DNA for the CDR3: TGTGCCAGCAACCTACTAGCGGGGACGAACACCGGGGAGCTGTTTTTT. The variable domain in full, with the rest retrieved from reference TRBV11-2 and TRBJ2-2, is EAGVAQSPRYKIIEKRQSVAFWCNPISGHATLYWYQQILGQGPKLLIQFQNNGVVDDSQLPKDRFSAERLKGVDSTLKIQPAKLEDSAVYLCASNLLAGTNTGELFFGEGSRLTVL.

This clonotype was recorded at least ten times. The CDR3 DNA follows: TGTGCCAGCAGCCACATCCGGGACAACTACAATGAGCAGTTCTTC. It specifies CASSHIRDNYNEQFF. This rearrangement joins TRBV5-5 to TRBJ2-1, with TRBD1 as a possible D gene (6 bases). Trimming cost V 4 bases and J 3 bases, with 14 bases left between them. The CDR3 extends over 15 amino acids. In germline, CDR1 is SGHKS, CDR2 YYEKEE (reference sequence).

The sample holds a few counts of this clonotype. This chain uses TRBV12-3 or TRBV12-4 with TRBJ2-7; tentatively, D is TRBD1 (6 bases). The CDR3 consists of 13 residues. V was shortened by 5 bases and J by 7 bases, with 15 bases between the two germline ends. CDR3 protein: CASSKNRVREQYF. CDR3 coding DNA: TGTGCCAGCAGTAAAAACAGGGTGAGGGAGCAGTACTTC.

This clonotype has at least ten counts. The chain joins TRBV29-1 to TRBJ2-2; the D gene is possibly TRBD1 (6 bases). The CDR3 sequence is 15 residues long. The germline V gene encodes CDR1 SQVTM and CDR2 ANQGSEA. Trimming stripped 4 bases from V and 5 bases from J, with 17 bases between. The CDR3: CSVVASGVPTGELFF. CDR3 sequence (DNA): TGCAGCGTTGTAGCGTCAGGGGTCCCTACCGGGGAGCTGTTTTTT.

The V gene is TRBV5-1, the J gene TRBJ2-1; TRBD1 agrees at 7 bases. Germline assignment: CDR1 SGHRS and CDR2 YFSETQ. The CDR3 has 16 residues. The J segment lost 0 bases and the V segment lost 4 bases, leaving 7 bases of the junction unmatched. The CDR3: CASSMTTGSSYNEQFF. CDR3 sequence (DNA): TGCGCCAGCAGCATGACGACAGGGAGCTCCTACAATGAGCAGTTCTTC.

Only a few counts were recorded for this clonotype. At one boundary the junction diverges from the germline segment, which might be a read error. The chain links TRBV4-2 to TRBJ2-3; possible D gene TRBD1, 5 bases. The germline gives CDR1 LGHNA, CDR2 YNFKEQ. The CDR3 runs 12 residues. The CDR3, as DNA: TGTGCCAGCAGCCCCGGACCAGGGTCTTGGAATTTT. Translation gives CASSPGPGSWNF.

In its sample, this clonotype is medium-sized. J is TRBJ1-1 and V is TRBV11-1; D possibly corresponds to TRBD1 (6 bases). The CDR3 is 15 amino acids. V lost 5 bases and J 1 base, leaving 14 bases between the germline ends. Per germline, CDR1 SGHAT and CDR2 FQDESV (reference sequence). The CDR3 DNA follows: TGTGCCAGCAGCCAAGGACAGACCAAGAACACTGAAGCTTTCTTT. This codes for CASSQGQTKNTEAFF. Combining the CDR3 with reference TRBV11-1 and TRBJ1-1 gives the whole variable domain EAEVAQSPRYKITEKSQAVAFWCDPISGHATLYWYRQILGQGPELLVQFQDESVVDDSQLPKDRFSAERLKGVDSTLKIQPAELGDSAMYLCASSQGQTKNTEAFFGQGTRLTVV.